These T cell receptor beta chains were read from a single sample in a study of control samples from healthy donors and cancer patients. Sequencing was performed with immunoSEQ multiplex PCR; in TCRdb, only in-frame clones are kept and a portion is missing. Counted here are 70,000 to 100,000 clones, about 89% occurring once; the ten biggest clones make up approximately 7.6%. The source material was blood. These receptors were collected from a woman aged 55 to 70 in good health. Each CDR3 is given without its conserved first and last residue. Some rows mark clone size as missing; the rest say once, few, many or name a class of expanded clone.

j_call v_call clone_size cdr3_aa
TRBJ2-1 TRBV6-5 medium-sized ASRPASPYNEQF
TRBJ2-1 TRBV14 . ASSQDRGTHYNEQF
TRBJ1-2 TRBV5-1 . ASSSGTGGDRGYT
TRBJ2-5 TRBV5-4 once ASSLTSGGPQKETQY
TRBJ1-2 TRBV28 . ASSLGGSNYGYT
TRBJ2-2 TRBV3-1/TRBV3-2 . ASSRGITGELF
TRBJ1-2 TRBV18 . ASSPLTGRDNYGYT
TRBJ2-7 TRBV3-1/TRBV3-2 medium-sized ASSFSYEQY
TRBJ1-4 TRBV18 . ASSPLSLQGQRNEKLF
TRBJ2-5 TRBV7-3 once ASSLKVAGKETQY
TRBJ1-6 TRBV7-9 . ASSLNTNSPLH
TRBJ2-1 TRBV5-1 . ASSPDPGDDEQF
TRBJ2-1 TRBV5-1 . ASSLVGGADNEQF
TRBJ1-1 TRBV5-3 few ARGLRASNTEAF
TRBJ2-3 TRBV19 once ASRNRYSSGTRDTQY
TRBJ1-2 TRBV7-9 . ASSMPYQGLYGYT
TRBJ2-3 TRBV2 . ASSLQGADTQY
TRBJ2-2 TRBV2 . ASRIQGMTTGELF
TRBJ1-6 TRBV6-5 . ASSTRVRLNSPLH
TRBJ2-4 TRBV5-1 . ASRGENIQY
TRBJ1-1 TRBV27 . ASSLGPLTEAF
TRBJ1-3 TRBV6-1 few ASSESTGLASGNTIY
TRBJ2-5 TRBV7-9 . ASSLSRVGPGQETQY
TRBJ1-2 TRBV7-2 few ASSLGREAGYT
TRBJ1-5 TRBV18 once ASSLGTSHSNQPQH
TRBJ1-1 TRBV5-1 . ASSLEGDRGGMNTEAF
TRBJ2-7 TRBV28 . ASRTSGRTTYEQY
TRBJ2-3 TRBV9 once ASPGVSRGADTQY
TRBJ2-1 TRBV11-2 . ASSFTSGGAGEQF
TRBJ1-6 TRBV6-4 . ASSASRRAEYNSPLH
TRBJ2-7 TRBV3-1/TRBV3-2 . ASSLGQGGYEQY
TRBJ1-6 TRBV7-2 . ASSLMGRYMRSPLH
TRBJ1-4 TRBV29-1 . SALMMDRGVEKLF
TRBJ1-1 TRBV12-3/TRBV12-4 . ASSLTGSVF
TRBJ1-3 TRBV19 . ASSRQDRSGNTIY
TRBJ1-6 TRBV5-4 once ASSLDRDNSPLH
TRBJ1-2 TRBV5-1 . ASSPGVVNYGYT
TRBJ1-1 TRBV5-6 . ASSLSRTEAF
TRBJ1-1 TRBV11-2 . ASSLNGALNTEAF
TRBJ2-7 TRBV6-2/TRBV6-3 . ASSPSSIYEQY
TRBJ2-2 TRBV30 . AKASGSRVTGELF
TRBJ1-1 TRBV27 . ASSSSWTGRQTEAF
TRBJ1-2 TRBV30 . AWSVGGDGYT